Listed here is a single TCR beta chain. Profiled with immunoSEQ multiplex PCR; TCRdb holds only in-frame clones, not every one. The sample records 130,000 or so clones, about 88% being singletons. V shed 5 bases, J shed 7 bases, and the junction held 5 bases outside the gene matches. The CDR3 runs 14 residues. The germline V gene has CDR1 KGHSH and CDR2 LQKENI. These data originate in a study of control samples from healthy donors and cancer patients. The sequence was obtained from a man in his forties or fifties in good health. Sequencing used blood. The chain couples TRBV18 to TRBJ2-2, with 9 bases that match TRBD1. The CDR3 here is CASSSQGQGGELFF. CDR3 in DNA: TGTGCCAGCTCATCCCAGGGACAGGGCGGGGAGCTGTTTTTT.